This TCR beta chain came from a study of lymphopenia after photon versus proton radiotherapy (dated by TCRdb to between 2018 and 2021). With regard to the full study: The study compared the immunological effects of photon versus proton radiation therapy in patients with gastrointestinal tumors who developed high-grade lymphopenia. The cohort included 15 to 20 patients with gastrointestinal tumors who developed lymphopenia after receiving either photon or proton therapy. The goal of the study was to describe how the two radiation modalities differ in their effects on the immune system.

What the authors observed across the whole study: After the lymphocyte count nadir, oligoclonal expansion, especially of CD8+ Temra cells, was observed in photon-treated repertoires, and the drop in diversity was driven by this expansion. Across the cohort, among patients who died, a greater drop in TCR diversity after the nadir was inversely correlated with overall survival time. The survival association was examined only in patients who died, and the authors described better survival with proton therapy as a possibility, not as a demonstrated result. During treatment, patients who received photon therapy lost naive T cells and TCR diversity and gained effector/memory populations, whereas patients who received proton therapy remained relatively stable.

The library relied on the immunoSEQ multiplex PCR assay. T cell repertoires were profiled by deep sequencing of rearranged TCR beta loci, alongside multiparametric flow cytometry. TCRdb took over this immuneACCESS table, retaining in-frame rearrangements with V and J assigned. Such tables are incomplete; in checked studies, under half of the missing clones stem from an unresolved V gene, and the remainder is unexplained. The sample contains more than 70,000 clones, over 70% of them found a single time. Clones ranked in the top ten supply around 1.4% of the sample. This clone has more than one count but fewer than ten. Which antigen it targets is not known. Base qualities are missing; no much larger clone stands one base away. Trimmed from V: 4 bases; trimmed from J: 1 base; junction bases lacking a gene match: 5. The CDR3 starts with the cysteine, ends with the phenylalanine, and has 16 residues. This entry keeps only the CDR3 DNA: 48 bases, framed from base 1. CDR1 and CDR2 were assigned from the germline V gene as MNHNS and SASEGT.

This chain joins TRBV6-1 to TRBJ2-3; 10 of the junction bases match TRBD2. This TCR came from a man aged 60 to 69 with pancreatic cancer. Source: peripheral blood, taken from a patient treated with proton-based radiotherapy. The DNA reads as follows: TGTGCCAGCAGTGTAGGGCTAGCGGGAGGCACAGATACGCAGTATTTT. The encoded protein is CASSVGLAGGTDTQYF.